Presented here are 19 T cell receptor beta chains from one specimen sequenced in a study of T cell repertoires in cytomegalovirus infection. Via MiXCR, TCRdb re-called the reads, giving one row per CDR3 protein. Here the sample spans about 46,000 distinct CDR3 sequences, roughly 20% being singletons. Their specific antigens are unknown. The sequencing input was PBMCs, sequenced either directly or after in vitro stimulation (not recorded which). Receptors originate from a human donor in good health (CMV status not recorded). Some clones in this sample may be carry-over from other donors' samples.

In its sample, this clonotype was seen a few times. V and J are TRBV28 and TRBJ1-4, with D maybe TRBD1 (5 bases). Looked up from germline, CDR1 is MDHEN and CDR2 is SYDVKM. Deletions cut 4 bases from V and 8 bases from J, with 17 bases between. CDR3 size: 15 residues. As DNA, the CDR3 is TGTGCCAGCAGTTCCGGGTGGGAGGGGTCGGAAAAACTGTTTTTT. Residues: CASSSGWEGSEKLFF.

This clonotype came up many times. The chain is built from TRBV9 and TRBJ2-7, with TRBD1 matching 8 bases. The V segment lost 4 bases and the J segment 2 bases; nucleotides outside the gene matches: 11. Germline values: CDR1 SGDLS, CDR2 YYNGEE. The CDR3 extends over 16 amino acids. The CDR3 region is CASSPGGDRFTYEQYF. The CDR3 DNA is TGTGCCAGCAGCCCCGGTGGGGACAGGTTCACCTACGAGCAGTACTTC.

This clonotype was observed at least ten times. The chain employs TRBV27 and TRBJ1-6; 7 nucleotides agree with TRBD1. Germline assignment: CDR1 MNHEY and CDR2 SMNVEV (reference sequence). J gave up 7 bases and V 8 bases, and 8 bases lay outside the gene matches. The CDR3 is made up of 14 amino acids. Here the CDR3 DNA reads TGTGCCAGCCGCAGGGGGACAGCGAATTCACCCCTCCACTTT. Its protein product is CASRRGTANSPLHF.

V gene TRBV9 combines with J gene TRBJ1-5; 7 bases are a match to TRBD1. The length of the CDR3 is 17 residues. The junction had 13 bases not matched to a gene; V was cut back by 4 bases and J by 3 bases. Germline assignment: CDR1 SGDLS and CDR2 YYNGEE. DNA for the CDR3: TGTGCCAGCAGCCCTAGGGGGCCTCACCGAATCAATCAGCCCCAGCATTTT. Protein product: CASSPRGPHRINQPQHF.

This clonotype was counted many times. This chain connects TRBV6-1 to TRBJ2-7, with D possibly called TRBD1 or TRBD2 (5 bases each). The V end was cut by 8 bases, the J end by 7 bases, with 21 bases between. Germline CDR1 and CDR2: MNHNS and SASEGT. The CDR3 sequence is 14 residues long. CDR3 sequence reads: CASSPGPTPEEQYF. CDR3 bases: TGTGCCAGCTCCCCGGGGCCGACCCCCGAAGAGCAGTACTTC.

The rearrangement joins TRBV10-3 to TRBJ2-7, with D unresolved. This CDR3 is 11 amino acids long. Trimming removed 4 bases at V and 3 bases at J, with 4 bases between. Per germline, CDR1 ENHRY and CDR2 SYGVKD. The CDR3 sequence is CAISVNYEQYF. Here the CDR3 DNA reads TGTGCCATCAGTGTGAACTACGAGCAGTACTTC.

This clonotype was seen many times. The CDR3 sequence is CASSIPGGDEQFF. DNA for the CDR3: TGTGCCAGTAGTATCCCTGGGGGCGATGAGCAGTTCTTC. This chain uses TRBV19 with TRBJ2-1, with a weak D call TRBD1 (6 bases). V gave up 3 bases and J gave up 8 bases, with 11 bases separating them. The CDR3 covers 13 residues. CDR1 and CDR2 from the germline V gene are LNHDA and SQIVND (reference sequence).

The gene calls are TRBV20-1 and TRBJ1-4; D may be TRBD1 (5 bases). Between the trimmed V and J ends, which lost 3 bases and 5 bases, there was a span of 7 bases. The CDR3 consists of 12 residues. Germline V lookup: CDR1 DFQATT, CDR2 SNEGSKA (reference sequence). The CDR3 DNA sequence: TGCAGTGCTAGGGGGCAAAATGAAAAACTGTTTTTT. It translates to CSARGQNEKLFF.

This clonotype was counted a few times. J is TRBJ2-2 and V is TRBV19, with 11 bases identical to TRBD2. CDR1 and CDR2 (germline): LNHDA, SQIVND (reference sequence). The CDR3 sequence is 17 residues long. The V segment lost 5 bases and the J segment 4 bases; nucleotides outside the gene matches: 9. The DNA for the CDR3 is TGTGCCAGTAGTCGTCCCGGGACTAGCGGCGGCACCGGGGAGCTGTTTTTT. Amino acids: CASSRPGTSGGTGELFF.

This clonotype has at least ten counts. The chain is built from TRBV19 and TRBJ1-6; weak D call: TRBD1 (5 bases). V gave up 6 bases and J gave up 9 bases, with 21 bases separating them. The CDR3 sequence is 16 residues long. Germline-derived CDR1 and CDR2 are LNHDA and SQIVND (reference sequence). The DNA for the CDR3 is TGTGCCAGTAGGACCTGGAGTCGCAGGGAAATTTCACCCCTCCACTTT. This gives the protein CASRTWSRREISPLHF.

This clonotype has ten or more counts. The genes are TRBV4-1 and TRBJ1-5; TRBD1 agrees at 7 bases. With V trimmed by 4 bases and J by 5 bases, 5 bases remained unmatched. This CDR3 has 14 amino acids. CDR1 is MGHRA and CDR2 is YSYEKL in the germline V gene. CDR3 coding DNA: TGCGCCAGCAGCCCGACAGGGAACCATCAGCCCCAGCATTTT. This gives the protein CASSPTGNHQPQHF.

This rearrangement joins TRBV7-9 to TRBJ2-7; D is perhaps TRBD2 (7 bases). The germline V gene encodes CDR1 SEHNR and CDR2 FQNEAQ (reference sequence). The V gene lost 5 bases and the J gene lost 3 bases, with 14 bases spanning the gap. The CDR3 extends over 14 amino acids. The CDR3 reads CASSPQGGHYEQYF. In DNA form, the CDR3 reads TGTGCCAGCAGCCCACAGGGAGGGCACTACGAGCAGTACTTC.

This clonotype was observed a handful of times. The chain joins TRBV20-1 to TRBJ2-7; D perhaps matches TRBD1 (6 bases). V shed 6 bases and J shed 5 bases, with 20 bases lying between them. This CDR3 region has 14 residues. Germline CDR1 is DFQATT and CDR2 is SNEGSKA (reference sequence). The CDR3 is CSAPARDIRDEQYF. In nucleotides, the CDR3 is TGCAGTGCCCCAGCCCGGGACATTCGGGACGAGCAGTACTTC.

This clonotype has at least ten counts. The CDR3 DNA reads as TGTGCCAGCAGTGGGCTCGCGCAAGAGACCCAGTACTTC. Translated: CASSGLAQETQYF. The chain recombines TRBV2 with TRBJ2-5, with D hard to call. Germline V gives CDR1 SNHLY, CDR2 FYNNEI. The CDR3 length is 13 residues. V lost 4 bases and J 2 bases, leaving 8 bases between the germline ends.

This clonotype appeared many times. This sequence joins TRBV5-4 and TRBJ2-7; D unclear. The CDR3 has 14 amino acids. V lost 4 bases, J lost 2 bases, and 13 bases lay in between. Germline V CDR1 and CDR2: SGHNT, YYREEE (reference sequence). CDR3 sequence reads: CASSTATIAYEQYF. The CDR3 bases are TGTGCCAGCAGCACAGCTACTATTGCCTACGAGCAGTACTTC.

This clonotype was found many times. CDR3: CASSMGDRPYEQYF. CDR3 DNA: TGTGCCAGTAGTATGGGGGACAGACCCTACGAGCAGTACTTC. J is TRBJ2-7 and V is TRBV19, with 7 bases matching TRBD1. Losses at the gene ends were 3 bases for V and 2 bases for J; bases not matched to a gene: 4. CDR1 is LNHDA and CDR2 is SQIVND in the germline V gene (reference sequence). This CDR3 contains 14 residues.

Comment on this clonotype: Germline is not matched at one junction end, which may reflect a read error. CDR3 bases: TGTGCCAGCAGCCAAGACCCGGACTGGCTCTACGAGCAGTACTTC. The encoded protein is CASSQDPDWLYEQYF. The chain employs TRBV4-1 and TRBJ2-7; a weak D match, TRBD2 (5 bases). The CDR3 extends over 15 amino acids. The germline gives CDR1 MGHRA, CDR2 YSYEKL.

This clonotype was detected many times. This rearrangement joins TRBV2 to TRBJ2-6; 8 bases line up with TRBD2. Looked up from germline, CDR1 is SNHLY and CDR2 is FYNNEI. The CDR3 has 19 amino acids. The ends lost 5 bases at V and 0 bases at J; junction bases unmatched: 12. The CDR3 loop is CASSIRAAGVFSGANVLTF. The CDR3 DNA is TGTGCCAGCAGTATTCGCGCAGCGGGGGTCTTCTCTGGGGCCAACGTCCTGACTTTC.

This chain links TRBV12-3 or TRBV12-4 with TRBJ1-1; 10 nucleotides agree with TRBD1. This CDR3 has 15 amino acids. The J segment lost 1 base and the V segment lost 3 bases, leaving 2 bases of the junction unmatched. CDR3 DNA sequence: TGTGCCAGCAGTTTCCGGACAGGGGGGAACACTGAAGCTTTCTTT. Its translation: CASSFRTGGNTEAFF.